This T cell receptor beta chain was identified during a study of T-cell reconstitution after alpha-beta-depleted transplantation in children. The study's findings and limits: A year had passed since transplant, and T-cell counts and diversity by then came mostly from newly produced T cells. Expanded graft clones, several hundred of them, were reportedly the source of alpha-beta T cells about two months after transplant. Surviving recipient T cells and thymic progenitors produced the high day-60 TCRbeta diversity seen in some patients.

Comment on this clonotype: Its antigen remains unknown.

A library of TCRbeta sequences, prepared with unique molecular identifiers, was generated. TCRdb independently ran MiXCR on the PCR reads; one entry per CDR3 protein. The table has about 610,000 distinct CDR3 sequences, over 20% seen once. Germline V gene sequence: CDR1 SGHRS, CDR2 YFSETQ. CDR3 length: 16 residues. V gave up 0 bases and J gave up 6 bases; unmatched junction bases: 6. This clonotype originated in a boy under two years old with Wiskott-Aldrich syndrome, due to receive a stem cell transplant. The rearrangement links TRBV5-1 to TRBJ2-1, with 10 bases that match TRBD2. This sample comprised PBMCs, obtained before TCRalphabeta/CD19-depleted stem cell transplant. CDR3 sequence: CASSLASGSGGNEQFF. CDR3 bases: TGCGCCAGCAGCTTGGCTAGCGGGAGTGGGGGCAATGAGCAGTTCTTC.